This TCR beta chain was obtained from a study of PD-1 blockade in mismatch repair-deficient tumors. Turning to the study itself: All were previously treated, progressing patients with eleven to twelve mismatch repair-deficient cancer types.

Notes on the study in general: Rapid post-treatment expansion, then contraction, generally preceding radiologic response, marked tumor-resident clones.

On this clone itself: What it binds is unknown.

Three pembrolizumab responders had their TCRs sequenced. Clones were read by immunoSEQ multiplex PCR, and TCRdb kept only the in-frame ones, dropping some. The sample includes about 49,000 clones, 77% of them seen just once. Germline assignment: CDR1 GTSNPN and CDR2 SVGIG (reference sequence). Trimming stripped 3 bases from V and 7 bases from J, with 12 bases between. There are 13 residues in the CDR3. The rearrangement links TRBV30 to TRBJ1-4, with a tentative D call TRBD1 (6 bases). The sequencing here drew on PBMCs, taken before pembrolizumab treatment. This receptor was obtained from an adult with mismatch repair-deficient cancer. CDR3 coding DNA: TGTGCCTGGAGGCTTGAGGGGGGTGAAAAACTGTTTTTT. Its translation is CAWRLEGGEKLFF. Complete variable domain (other parts from reference TRBV30 and TRBJ1-4): SQTIHQWPATLVQPVGSPLSLECTVEGTSNPNLYWYRQAAGRGLQLLFYSVGIGQISSEVPQNLSASRPQDRQFILSSKKLLLSDSGFYLCAWRLEGGEKLFFGSGTQLSVL.